This T cell receptor (beta chain) is from a study of cytomegalovirus exposure and HLA in healthy donors (dated by TCRdb to the late 2010s). Regarding the complete study: An earlier analysis of approximately 600 of the donors reported 250 to 300 Gb of sequence data and some 100 million unique TCR beta sequences from about 179 million T cells. An early release covering roughly 600 HLA-typed donors comprised about 300 gigabases of sequencing data and around 86 million unique TCR sequences. Of the 350 to 450 genotyped donors, approximately 80% fell in the genetic ancestry cluster associated with self-reported Caucasian donors. The study aimed to test whether signatures of past pathogen exposure could be identified by cataloging public T cell receptors. Using immunosequencing, the study profiled T cell repertoires from about 650 subjects and related those repertoires to cytomegalovirus serostatus. In addition to the first cohort of hundreds of subjects, a separate validation cohort of approximately 130 different subjects was used. High-throughput TCR immunosequencing, statistical association of individual TCRs with disease status, and machine learning were combined to predict cytomegalovirus infection status. In a later analysis, previously published TCR beta repertoires from several hundred donors were re-analyzed and high-resolution HLA genotyping was added so that TCR occurrence patterns could be studied. Rather than drawing on any new phenotypic data, the later analysis identified candidate immune exposures from TCR beta sequences and the way those sequences occurred across donors. In an earlier analysis of roughly 540 of the donors, high-throughput TCR beta sequencing was used to judge whether each TCR beta V gene segment behaved as functional or pseudogenic. Donor age, sex, ethnicity and CMV serostatus were compiled alongside the repertoire data. A later genetic analysis took genome-wide SNP genotypes for about 55% of the roughly 670 donors and used that subset as a discovery cohort. Every repertoire in the discovery cohort had been generated on one and the same sequencing platform. HLA typing covered class I and class II loci at four-digit resolution. Typing coverage differed by locus: A, B, C, DRB1 and DQB1 were typed in about 620-640 donors, DQA1 in 500 to 550, DPA1 in roughly 590, and DPB1 in just under 480. Because of strong linkage in the cohort, roughly five DR-DQ haplotypes were treated as single units for association and clustering. Among around 400 genotyped donors of the cohort, an average of around 240,000 unique TCR beta nucleotide sequences were sequenced per donor, about a sixth of them non-productive. What the authors observed across the whole study: A later analysis associated 15,000 or so TCR beta sequences with specific HLA alleles at a false discovery rate of 0.05. According to a later analysis, parvovirus B19, influenza, CMV and Epstein-Barr virus appeared linked to several top co-occurrence clusters. The earlier analysis of fewer than 750 of the donors excluded roughly 16 rarely observed V segments, including chromosome 9 orphons, because counts were too low. In an earlier analysis of some 640 of the donors, most TCR beta V segments were observed in productive rearrangements about 87% or about 30% of the time, broadly matching IMGT annotations. Sequencing depth was assumed to be roughly uniform across donors in the presence/absence analyses, though that assumption may not hold. The authors suggested that the approach could potentially be extended to other disease states and immunological phenotypes. In vitro tests confirmed that three of the cytomegalovirus-associated TCR beta chains recognize cytomegalovirus antigens. The study gave a list of 150 to 200 TCR beta chains associated with cytomegalovirus. The cohort was sequenced for TCR beta chains only, and without alpha or paired-chain data the features that could be detected were limited. A further reported finding was that TCR beta sequences accurately predicted the HLA-A and HLA-B alleles for most subjects in the first cohort. Because the 87-base-pair reads could not distinguish some IMGT-functional V segments, including TRBV6-2 and TRBV6-3, those segments were excluded. Linkage disequilibrium might explain the correlated functional status among segregating V segments, but an unknown experimental factor could not be excluded. Because some donors lacked HLA typing at each locus, the association tests relied only on the typed subset. A cluster of highly shared sequence variants was judged likely to be a technical artifact of the sequencing pipeline. When HLA alleles, especially DR and DQ, strongly co-occurred, attributing TCR associations to individual alleles was difficult. For the cohort, immune exposure information was limited to CMV serostatus. A later genetic analysis reported fewer N-insertions in productive TCRs among donors in an Asian-associated ancestry cluster than the roughly 700-donor mean. In a later analysis, TCR association rates were found to vary across HLA loci, with the most associated TCRs seen for DRB1 alleles and the fewest for HLA-C alleles. In a later analysis, most CMV-associated TCR beta chains were found to appear HLA-restricted, with HLA associations seemingly driven largely by CMV exposure. V-gene and J-gene trimming of TCR beta chains was associated with a missense DCLRE1C variant in a later genetic analysis, and the association was replicated in an independent cohort. In a later analysis, HLA-associated TCR beta chains were found to be more clonally expanded and to have lower generation probabilities than equally common non-associated chains. The classifier was reported to diagnose cytomegalovirus status with high specificity and sensitivity in both the original cohort and the validation cohort. Across donors, most TCR sequences were observed very rarely, whereas some public TCRs were present in many individuals.

Trimming removed 5 bases from V and 7 bases from J; the gene matches leave 5 bases unexplained. The CDR3 numbers 14 residues from cysteine through phenylalanine. The sequence is cut down to CDR3 DNA, 42 bases in frame from base 1. Reading the germline V gene gives CDR1 MDHEN and CDR2 SYDVKM. The cohort was made up of several hundred healthy bone marrow donors. At the time of sampling, every cohort member was nominally healthy, though immune exposures that went unrecorded were likely present. The donor tested CMV seronegative and was one of the 352 seronegative cohort members. Each donor provided a peripheral blood sample, and peripheral blood mononuclear cells were used for TCR beta sequencing. Genomic DNA extraction from the blood cell samples was performed with the Qiagen DNeasy Blood Extraction Kit. Concerning this clone: Its antigen remains undetermined. One base away there is no much larger clone; base qualities are not given.

The library relied on the immunoSEQ multiplex PCR assay. A mixture of 60 forward primers for TCR Vbeta segments and 13 reverse primers for TCR Jbeta segments was used in the multiplex PCR. The CDR3 region of rearranged TCR beta genes was amplified from genomic DNA with a multiplex PCR assay. On the Illumina HiSeq System, the amplified TCR beta libraries were sequenced as 87-base-pair reads. On the study's bioinformatics: A later analysis counted about 80 million unique TCR beta chains across the 666 repertoires, and around 12 million of these chains were shared by at least two donors. A nearest-neighbor algorithm error-corrected the raw reads and collapsed the reads into unique sequences, merging closely related sequences to remove PCR and sequencing errors. Alignment of CDR3 sequences to IMGT reference sequences was used to assign V, D and J gene segments. Each retained sequence needed at least a six-nucleotide match to both a V gene segment and a J gene segment. A rearrangement was called productive if the CDR3 had no stop codons and remained in frame with V and J, and every other rearrangement was called non-productive. CDR3 was defined according to IMGT convention as the region running from the second conserved V-encoded cysteine to the conserved J-encoded phenylalanine. In an earlier analysis of more than 550 of the donors, sequences lacking an unambiguous match to a single V gene segment were excluded. An earlier analysis of approximately 590 of the donors classified V segments as functional when productive rearrangements were above 56.7% and as segregating when the standard deviation between donors was above 5%. A statistical classification framework was developed to diagnose cytomegalovirus status using the catalog of TCR beta chain sequences. A later analysis assigned V and J genes by comparing TCR nucleotide sequences with IMGT/GENE-DB human TR gene sequences. The TCRdist pipeline was used in a later analysis to assign CDR3 sequences and most-parsimonious VDJ recombination scenarios. A later analysis defined each TCR beta chain by its CDR3 amino acid sequence plus V-gene family, and excluded reads lacking a unique V-gene family. In a later analysis, fewer than 650 highly shared, low-generation-probability nucleotide sequences were removed to address suspected cross-contamination and a sequencing artifact. For each public chain, a later analysis derived a clonal expansion index from normalized ranks of inferred template counts within each repertoire. A later analysis computed generation probabilities with a VDJ recombination model fitted to out-of-frame rearrangements, and checked the results against IGoR. In a later analysis, TCR-TCR, TCR-HLA and TCR-CMV co-occurrence was scored with hypergeometric tests, and a repertoire-size bias correction was applied to TCR pairs. A later analysis estimated false discovery rates by permuting HLA or CMV assignments 20 times. A later analysis grouped co-occurring TCRs with DBSCAN, adding TCRdist sequence similarity when clustering within HLA-allele-positive subsets. Repertoires with fewer than 30,000 or more than 120,000 public chains were left out of co-occurrence clustering, as were roughly five repertoires with anomalous nucleotide sharing. TCRdb took this table from immuneACCESS and kept in-frame rearrangements with V and J called. Such tables lack part of the clones; where checked against another copy, unresolved V genes explain under half of the gap, and the rest is unexplained. The D gene and trimming were derived from the DNA, and the V and J assignments and clone size from that table. This sample holds under 150,000 clones; 65% to 90% were observed only once. The top ten clones comprise 0.55% to 0.85% of the sample.

The chain uses TRBV28 and TRBJ1-6; 7 bases in the junction line up with TRBD1. Sequencing was done on a sample of PBMCs. The origin of this receptor is a man aged 18 to 29 in good health and CMV-seronegative. The CDR3 region: CASSGTVGNSPLHF. The sequence in DNA is TGTGCCAGCAGTGGGACAGTAGGGAATTCACCCCTCCACTTT.